This T cell receptor beta chain stems from a study of regulatory T cells in long-lasting Graves disease. The CDR3 covers 16 residues. Trimming took 6 bases from V and 7 from J, leaving 21 bases between them. Germline CDR1 SEHNR, CDR2 FQNEAQ (reference sequence). The time point was: newly diagnosed GD, antithyroid drugs for less than 3 months. The authors made the TCR library using RNA they extracted from PBMCs. The TCR beta library used iRepertoire HTBI primers with Arm-PCR amplification of CDR3. TCRdb redid the calling of the multiplex PCR reads with MiXCR, one entry per CDR3 protein. Of around 400,000 distinct CDR3 sequences listed, 15% are singletons. These same records also appear under a second study, on T cells in Graves' hyperthyroidism and ophthalmopathy. According to that study: Each patient was aged 18 to 65 and had newly diagnosed hyperthyroidism of under 2 months' duration. When the TCR CDR3 underwent first-round RT-PCR, the HTBI primer set was used.

This sequence joins TRBV7-9 and TRBJ2-2; D unclear. Source: peripheral blood mononuclear cells (PBMCs), taken at new diagnosis, from a patient treated with antithyroid drugs. The receptor was derived from a woman aged 40 to 50 with Graves disease. The CDR3 DNA follows: TGTGCCAGCAGAAACGCAGCCCCGGAGAATAGCGGGGAGCTGTTTTTT. It encodes CASRNAAPENSGELFF.